Following are 9 T cell receptor beta chains from one sample sequenced in a study of OX40 agonist ivuxolimab in advanced cancers. Method: immunoSEQ multiplex PCR; TCRdb's copy keeps in-frame clones and lacks some. The repertoire holds 55,000 or so clones, approximately 83% seen once, with roughly 15% in the top ten. Sequencing used CD4+ or CD8+ T cells sorted from blood, obtained in a trial of the OX40 agonist ivuxolimab. Receptors were obtained from an adult with an advanced solid tumor such as melanoma, head and neck, liver or kidney cancer.

This clone is a singleton in its sample. This chain joins TRBV4-1 and TRBJ2-7, with D perhaps matching TRBD2 (5 bases). CDR1 and CDR2 (germline): MGHRA, YSYEKL. The germline V and J ends were trimmed by 0 bases and 8 bases, with 23 bases remaining between them. The CDR3 loop spans 17 amino acids. The CDR3 DNA follows: TGCGCCAGCAGCCAAGATTTTGCAGCGGCCAACCCCCGAAAGCAGTACTTC. Translated: CASSQDFAAANPRKQYF.

This chain links TRBV20-1 with TRBJ1-5, with TRBD1 as a possible D gene (6 bases). This CDR3 has 11 residues. Germline-derived CDR1 and CDR2 are DFQATT and SNEGSKA (reference sequence). Deletions cut 4 bases from V and 7 bases from J, with 8 bases between. In DNA, the CDR3 is TGCAGTGCTAAGGGGGAACAGCCCCAGCATTTT. Its protein is CSAKGEQPQHF.

The V and J genes are TRBV5-1 and TRBJ2-7, with unresolved D. The CDR3 consists of 16 residues. Trimming took 0 bases from V and 2 from J, leaving 15 bases between them. Looked up from germline, CDR1 is SGHRS and CDR2 is YFSETQ. The CDR3 bases are TGCGCCAGCAGCTTGGCCCTCGACGCCCGGCCCTACGAGCAGTACTTC. Its translation is CASSLALDARPYEQYF.

The V call is TRBV27, the J call TRBJ1-1, with D perhaps matching TRBD1 (5 bases). Germline V gene sequence: CDR1 MNHEY, CDR2 SMNVEV (reference sequence). This CDR3 has 17 residues. The V and J ends lost 4 bases and 6 bases respectively, with 24 bases between them. The CDR3 coding sequence is TGTGCCAGCAGTTCCCGTTCCGGCAGGGCGATTTCGGCTGAAGCTTTCTTT. Residues: CASSSRSGRAISAEAFF.

The genes are TRBV6-1 and TRBJ2-3, with a weak D call TRBD1 (6 bases). The CDR3 totals 13 residues. The germline gives CDR1 MNHNS, CDR2 SASEGT. V lost 8 bases, J lost 3 bases, and 12 bases lay in between. The CDR3 is CASGIRGTDTQYF. The CDR3 DNA reads as TGTGCCAGCGGGATCAGGGGAACAGATACGCAGTATTTT.

Details on this clone: One end of the junction fails to match germline, which may point to a read error. This chain connects TRBV20-1 to TRBJ2-7; D might be TRBD1 or TRBD2, each matching 5 bases. Germline lookup yields CDR1 DFQATT and CDR2 SNEGSKA (reference sequence). The CDR3 sequence is 9 residues long. The CDR3 sequence is CSDPGPYCF. In nucleotides, the CDR3 is TGCAGTGACCCGGGACCCTACTGCTTC.

The chain employs TRBV10-2 and TRBJ2-5; D possibly corresponds to TRBD1 (6 bases). Germline-derived CDR1 and CDR2 are WSHSY and SAAADI. V lost 7 bases and J lost 5, with 11 bases in between. This CDR3 has 12 amino acids. In DNA, the CDR3 is TGCGCCAGCAATCAGGGGAAGGAGACCCAGTACTTC. This codes for CASNQGKETQYF.

A note on this clone: This sequence may be a read error, since a much larger clone differs from it by one base. The chain carries TRBV5-8 and TRBJ2-1; 9 nucleotides agree with TRBD2. V lost 2 bases and J lost 6; bases outside the gene matches: 6. CDR1 is SGHTS and CDR2 is YDEGEE in the germline V gene. The CDR3 contains 15 residues. The DNA of the CDR3 is TGTGCCAGCAGCTTACTAGCGGGCTCGTGCAATGAGCAGTTCTTC. Translation gives CASSLLAGSCNEQFF.

The chain joins TRBV6-5 to TRBJ2-5; D gene ambiguous. Trimming removed 0 bases from V and 1 base from J, with 12 bases in between. The CDR3 is made up of 16 amino acids. CDR1 is MNHEY and CDR2 is SVGAGI in the germline V gene. In nucleotides, the CDR3 is TGTGCCAGCAGTTACTCGTGGGCCAGAGTCCAAGAGACCCAGTACTTC. This encodes CASSYSWARVQETQYF.